Listed below are T cell receptor beta chains from one sample, sequenced in a study of cytomegalovirus exposure and HLA in healthy donors. The repertoire was sequenced with immunoSEQ multiplex PCR; TCRdb's copy has only in-frame clones and lacks some. The sample records 100,000 or so clones, more than 85% being singletons. The sample comprised PBMCs. These receptors were obtained from a woman aged 18-29 years in good health and CMV-seropositive. Both conserved end residues are part of each CDR3. A D gene is named only where the DNA matches it firmly. Rows may omit the clone size; those that give it use once, few, many or a size class.

TRBV12-5	.	.	TRBJ1-5	TGTGCTAGTGGTTTGGACAGGAGCGGGTCCCAGCATTTT	CASGLDRSGSQHF
TRBV6-5	TRBD1	.	TRBJ1-2	TGTGCCAGCAGTACGCGGGGACAGGGTGTGTATGGCTACACCTTC	CASSTRGQGVYGYTF
TRBV7-9	.	.	TRBJ1-1	TGTGCCAGCAGCTTAGAAGACAGGAACACTGAAGCTTTCTTT	CASSLEDRNTEAFF
TRBV11-1	TRBD1	.	TRBJ2-7	TGTGCCAGCAGTCCGACAGGGATCGAGCAGTACTTC	CASSPTGIEQYF
TRBV7-8	TRBD2	few	TRBJ2-7	TGTGCCAGCAGCCTAGTGGGGGGGACTAGCGGCGAGCAGTACTTC	CASSLVGGTSGEQYF
TRBV28	TRBD2	few	TRBJ2-7	TGTGCCAGCAGGACTAGCGTGTCCTACGAGCAGTACTTC	CASRTSVSYEQYF
TRBV10-3	.	few	TRBJ2-3	TGTGCCATCAGTGAGTCTGGCCAGGGGCTGAGCACAGATACGCAGTATTTT	CAISESGQGLSTDTQYF
TRBV6-5	TRBD1	.	TRBJ2-7	TGTGCCAGCAGGGCTAGTTGGACAGGGCGTCGTGAGCAGTACTTC	CASRASWTGRREQYF
TRBV18	.	.	TRBJ1-1	TGTGCCAGCTCACCATTCTCTCAGGGACACATGAACACTGAAGCTTTCTTT	CASSPFSQGHMNTEAFF
TRBV28	.	once	TRBJ1-1	TGTGCCAGCAGTTCGACTCCCCTGACGGAAGCTTTCTTT	CASSSTPLTEAFF
TRBV18	.	.	TRBJ2-3	TGTGCCAGCTCACCCACAGGGTCGGGCACAGATACGCAGTATTTT	CASSPTGSGTDTQYF
TRBV14	TRBD2	.	TRBJ2-1	TGTGCCAGCAGCCCCGGACTAGCGGGAGGGCCTAACAGGGATGAGCAGTTCTTC	CASSPGLAGGPNRDEQFF
TRBV25-1	TRBD1	.	TRBJ2-2	TGTGCCAGCTCCCGGGACAGTCCAAAAGGAGTCCCCGGGGAGCTGTTTTTT	CASSRDSPKGVPGELFF
TRBV29-1	.	.	TRBJ1-3	TGCAGCGTTGAATTGTCCATCTCTGGAAACACCATATATTTT	CSVELSISGNTIYF
TRBV6-1	.	.	TRBJ2-2	TGTGCCAGCAGTGAGGGTCAGGGGAACACCGGGGAGCTGTTTTTT	CASSEGQGNTGELFF
TRBV6-5	TRBD2	.	TRBJ2-1	TGTGCCAGCAGTTTGGGACTAGCGGGAGTTTATGAGCAGTTCTTC	CASSLGLAGVYEQFF
TRBV2	.	.	TRBJ1-5	TGTGCCAGCAGTGATGTGTTTCGGCAGCCCCAGCATTTT	CASSDVFRQPQHF
TRBV7-8	.	.	TRBJ2-7	TGTGCCAGCAGCATAGCCCCGACAGAGAGCTACGAGCAGTACTTC	CASSIAPTESYEQYF
TRBV11-2	.	.	TRBJ2-3	TGTGCCAGCAGCTTAGCTCCCCAGGGCACAGATACGCAGTATTTT	CASSLAPQGTDTQYF
TRBV18	TRBD1	few	TRBJ2-7	TGTGCCAGCTCTGAGACAGGGGTGCACGAGCAGTACTTC	CASSETGVHEQYF
TRBV15	TRBD1	.	TRBJ1-5	TGTGCCACCAGCAGAGGTGAGACAGGGGGTCAGCCCCAGCATTTT	CATSRGETGGQPQHF
TRBV28	.	.	TRBJ1-5	TGTGCCAGCATCATGGGAGGGGCTCAGCCCCAGCATTTT	CASIMGGAQPQHF
TRBV19	TRBD1	.	TRBJ2-7	TGTGCCAGTAGTATTGGCAGGGGGCTATCCTACGAGCAGTACTTC	CASSIGRGLSYEQYF
TRBV5-1	.	.	TRBJ2-2	TGCGCCAGCAGCCCGGCGGAGGGGCTTTTAGTGGAGCTGTTTTTT	CASSPAEGLLVELFF